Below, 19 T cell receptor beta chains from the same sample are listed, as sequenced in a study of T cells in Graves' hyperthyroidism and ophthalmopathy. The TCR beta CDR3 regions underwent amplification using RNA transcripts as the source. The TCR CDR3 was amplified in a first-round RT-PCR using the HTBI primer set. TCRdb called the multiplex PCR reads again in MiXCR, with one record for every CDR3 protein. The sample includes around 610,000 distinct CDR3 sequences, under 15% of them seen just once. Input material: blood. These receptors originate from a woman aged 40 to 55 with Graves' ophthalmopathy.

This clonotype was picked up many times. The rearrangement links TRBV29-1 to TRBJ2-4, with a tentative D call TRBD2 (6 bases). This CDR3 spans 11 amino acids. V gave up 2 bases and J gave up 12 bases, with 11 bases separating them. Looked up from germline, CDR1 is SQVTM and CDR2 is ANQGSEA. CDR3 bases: TGCAGCGTTGAAAAGGCTAGCGCTCAGTACTTC. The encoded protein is CSVEKASAQYF.

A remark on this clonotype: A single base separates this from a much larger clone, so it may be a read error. Here the CDR3 DNA reads TGCGCCAGCAGCCAGGACGGGACAGGGTGGGAGACCCAGTACTTC. This translates into CASSQDGTGWETQYF. The genes are TRBV4-1 and TRBJ2-5; 9 bases are a match to TRBD1. CDR1 and CDR2 from the germline V gene are MGHRA and YSYEKL. V was pared by 3 bases and J by 5 bases, with 7 bases of the junction left unmatched. This CDR3 comprises 15 residues.

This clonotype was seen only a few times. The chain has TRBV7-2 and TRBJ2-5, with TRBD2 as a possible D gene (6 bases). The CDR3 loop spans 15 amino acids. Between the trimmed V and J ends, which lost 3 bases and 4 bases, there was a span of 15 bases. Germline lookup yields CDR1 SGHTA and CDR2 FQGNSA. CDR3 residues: CASSLYRGEAETQYF. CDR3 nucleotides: TGTGCCAGCAGCTTGTACCGAGGGGAGGCAGAGACCCAGTACTTC.

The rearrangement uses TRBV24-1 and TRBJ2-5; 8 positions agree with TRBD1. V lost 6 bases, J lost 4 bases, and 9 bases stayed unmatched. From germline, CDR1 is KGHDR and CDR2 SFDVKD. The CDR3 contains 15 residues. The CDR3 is CATSPRQGSGETQYF. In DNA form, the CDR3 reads TGTGCCACCAGTCCGAGACAGGGGAGTGGAGAGACCCAGTACTTC.

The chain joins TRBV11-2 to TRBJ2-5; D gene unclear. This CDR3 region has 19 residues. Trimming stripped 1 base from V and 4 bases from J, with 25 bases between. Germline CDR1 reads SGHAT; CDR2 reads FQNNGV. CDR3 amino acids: CASSLVLGPRARFGETQYF. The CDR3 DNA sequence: TGTGCCAGCAGCTTAGTATTGGGTCCAAGGGCCAGATTCGGAGAGACCCAGTACTTC.

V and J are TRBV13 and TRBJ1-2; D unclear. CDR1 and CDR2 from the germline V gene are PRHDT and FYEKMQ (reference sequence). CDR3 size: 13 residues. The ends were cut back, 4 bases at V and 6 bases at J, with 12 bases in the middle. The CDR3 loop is CASSSEGRHGYTF. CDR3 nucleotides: TGTGCCAGCAGCTCGGAGGGTCGGCATGGCTACACCTTC. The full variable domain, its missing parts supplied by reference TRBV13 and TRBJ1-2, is AAGVIQSPRHLIKEKRETATLKCYPIPRHDTVYWYQQGPGQDPQFLISFYEKMQSDKGSIPDRFSAQQFSDYHSELNMSSLELGDSALYFCASSSEGRHGYTFGSGTRLTVV.

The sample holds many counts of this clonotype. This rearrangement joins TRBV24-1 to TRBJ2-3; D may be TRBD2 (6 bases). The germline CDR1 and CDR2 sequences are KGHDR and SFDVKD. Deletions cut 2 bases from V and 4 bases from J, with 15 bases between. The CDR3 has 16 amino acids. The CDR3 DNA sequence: TGTGCCACCAGTGATTGGGGACTTAACAACCCAGATACGCAGTATTTT. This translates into CATSDWGLNNPDTQYF.

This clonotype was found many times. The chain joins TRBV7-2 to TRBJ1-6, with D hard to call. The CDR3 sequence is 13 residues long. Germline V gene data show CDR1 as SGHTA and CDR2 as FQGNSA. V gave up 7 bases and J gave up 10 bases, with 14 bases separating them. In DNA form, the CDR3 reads TGTGCCAGCATGGGAAGCGCTAAATCACCCCTCCACTTT. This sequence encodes CASMGSAKSPLHF.

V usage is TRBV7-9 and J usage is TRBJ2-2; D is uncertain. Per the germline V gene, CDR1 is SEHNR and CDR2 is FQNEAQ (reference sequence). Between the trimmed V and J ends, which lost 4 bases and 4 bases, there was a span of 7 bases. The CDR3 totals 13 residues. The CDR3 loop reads CASSSLSTGELFF. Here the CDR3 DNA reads TGTGCCAGCAGCTCCTTATCCACCGGGGAGCTGTTTTTT.

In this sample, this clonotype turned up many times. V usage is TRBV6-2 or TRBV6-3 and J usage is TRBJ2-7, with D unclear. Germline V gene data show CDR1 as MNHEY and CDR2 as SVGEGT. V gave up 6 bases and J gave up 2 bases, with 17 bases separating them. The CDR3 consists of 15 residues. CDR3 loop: CASSPGPHSPYEQYF. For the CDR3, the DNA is TGTGCCAGCAGCCCCGGGCCACATTCCCCCTACGAGCAGTACTTC.

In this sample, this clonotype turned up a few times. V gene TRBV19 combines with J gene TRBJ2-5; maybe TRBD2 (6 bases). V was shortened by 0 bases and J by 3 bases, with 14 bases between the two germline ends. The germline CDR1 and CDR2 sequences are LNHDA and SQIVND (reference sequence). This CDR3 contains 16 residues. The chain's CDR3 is CASSIDFPGVKETQYF. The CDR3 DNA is TGTGCCAGTAGTATAGATTTCCCGGGGGTGAAAGAGACCCAGTACTTC.

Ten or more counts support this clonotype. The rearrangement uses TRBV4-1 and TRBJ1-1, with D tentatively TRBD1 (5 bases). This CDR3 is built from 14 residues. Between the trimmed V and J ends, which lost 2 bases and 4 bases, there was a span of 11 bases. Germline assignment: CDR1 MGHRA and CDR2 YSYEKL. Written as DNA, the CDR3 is TGCGCCAGCAGCCAACGGGGGGTGGGCACTGAAGCTTTCTTT. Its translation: CASSQRGVGTEAFF.

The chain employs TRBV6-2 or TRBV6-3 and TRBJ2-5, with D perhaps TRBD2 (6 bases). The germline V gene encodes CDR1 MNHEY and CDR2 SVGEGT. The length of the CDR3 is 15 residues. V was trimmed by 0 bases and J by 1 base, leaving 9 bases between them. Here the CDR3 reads CASSYSTRTQETQYF. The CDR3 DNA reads TGTGCCAGCAGTTACTCGACTAGGACCCAAGAGACCCAGTACTTC.

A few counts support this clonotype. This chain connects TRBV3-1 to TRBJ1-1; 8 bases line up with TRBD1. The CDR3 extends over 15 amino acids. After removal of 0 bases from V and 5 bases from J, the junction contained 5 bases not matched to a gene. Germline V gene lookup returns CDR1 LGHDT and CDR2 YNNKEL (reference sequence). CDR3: CASSQDQGAGTEAFF. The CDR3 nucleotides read TGTGCCAGCAGCCAAGACCAGGGGGCTGGGACTGAAGCTTTCTTT.

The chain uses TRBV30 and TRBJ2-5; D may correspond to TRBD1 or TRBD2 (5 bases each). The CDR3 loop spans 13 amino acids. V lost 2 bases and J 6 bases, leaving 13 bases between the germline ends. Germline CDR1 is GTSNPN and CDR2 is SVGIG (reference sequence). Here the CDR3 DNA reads TGTGCCTGGAGTAGGGACCGGGGCCAGACCCAGTACTTC. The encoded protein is CAWSRDRGQTQYF.

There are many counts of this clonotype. The CDR3 bases are TGCGCCAGCAGCCTCCCCCCGGGCGGGAGAGTTGAGACCCAGTACTTC. Translated, it gives CASSLPPGGRVETQYF. The rearrangement uses TRBV4-1 and TRBJ2-5; 7 bases fit TRBD2. CDR1 is MGHRA, CDR2 YSYEKL, per germline. V was clipped by 4 bases and J by 5 bases; unmatched bases: 13. This CDR3 is built from 16 residues.

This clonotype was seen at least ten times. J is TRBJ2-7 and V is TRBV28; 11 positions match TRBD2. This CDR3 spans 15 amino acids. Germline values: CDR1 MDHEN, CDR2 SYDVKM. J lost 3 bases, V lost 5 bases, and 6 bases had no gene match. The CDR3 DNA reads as TGTGCCAGCAGTCAGCCCGGACTAGCGGGCTACGAGCAGTACTTC. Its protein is CASSQPGLAGYEQYF. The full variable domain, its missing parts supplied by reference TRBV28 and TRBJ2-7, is DVKVTQSSRYLVKRTGEKVFLECVQDMDHENMFWYRQDPGLGLRLIYFSYDVKMKEKGDIPEGYSVSREKKERFSLILESASTNQTSMYLCASSQPGLAGYEQYFGPGTRLTVT.

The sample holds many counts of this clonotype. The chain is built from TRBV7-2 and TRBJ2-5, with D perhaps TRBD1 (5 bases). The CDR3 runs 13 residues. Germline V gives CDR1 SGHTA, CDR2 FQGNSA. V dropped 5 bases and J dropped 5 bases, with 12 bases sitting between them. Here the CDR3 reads CASSQAGPETQYF. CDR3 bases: TGTGCCAGCAGCCAGGCAGGGCCGGAGACCCAGTACTTC.

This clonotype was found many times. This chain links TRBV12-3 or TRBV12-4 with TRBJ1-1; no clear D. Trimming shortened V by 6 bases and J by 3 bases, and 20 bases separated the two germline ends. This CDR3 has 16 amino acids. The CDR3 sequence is CASSLWGFGLDTEAFF. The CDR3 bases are TGTGCCAGCAGCCTCTGGGGTTTCGGGTTGGACACTGAAGCTTTCTTT.